The 21 T cell receptor beta chains in this list originate from one sample, sequenced in a study of T cells in Graves' hyperthyroidism and ophthalmopathy. RNA transcripts gave rise to amplified TCR beta CDR3 regions. First-round RT-PCR targeting the TCR CDR3 was performed with the HTBI primer set. Via MiXCR, TCRdb re-called the multiplex PCR reads, giving one row per CDR3 protein. Of under 350,000 distinct CDR3 sequences listed, roughly 18% are singletons. Specimen: blood. Every receptor here comes from a woman in her forties or fifties with Graves' hyperthyroidism.

V usage is TRBV3-1 and J usage is TRBJ1-1; the D is unclear. The CDR3 covers 12 residues. Trimming cost V 1 base and J 8 bases, with 8 bases left between them. The germline CDR1 and CDR2 sequences are LGHDT and YNNKEL (reference sequence). This CDR3 reads CASSQGEWEAFF. For the CDR3, the DNA is TGTGCCAGCAGCCAAGGGGAGTGGGAAGCTTTCTTT.

This clonotype was recorded at least ten times. The chain combines TRBV6-1 with TRBJ2-2; D is unresolved. CDR3 length equals 14 residues. V dropped 4 bases and J dropped 6 bases, with 12 bases sitting between them. The germline gives CDR1 MNHNS, CDR2 SASEGT. The CDR3 DNA reads as TGTGCCAGCAGTGCCGCTACCCCGCCCGGGGAGCTGTTTTTT. This sequence encodes CASSAATPPGELFF.

J is TRBJ2-1 and V is TRBV7-2, with 7 bases lining up with TRBD1. J was trimmed by 7 bases and V by 5 bases; bases with no gene match: 8. Per germline, CDR1 SGHTA and CDR2 FQGNSA. The CDR3 has 14 amino acids. Written as DNA, the CDR3 is TGTGCCAGCAGCCTCAGCCGGGACAGTAATGAGCAGTTCTTC. Translating gives CASSLSRDSNEQFF.

Ten or more counts support this clonotype. The chain is built from TRBV12-3 or TRBV12-4 and TRBJ1-1, with a weak D call TRBD1 (5 bases). This CDR3 region has 14 residues. Trimming stripped 6 bases from V and 4 bases from J, with 15 bases between. In nucleotides, the CDR3 is TGTGCCAGCAGGGCCGGGGGGGAGGTCACTGAAGCTTTCTTT. Residues: CASRAGGEVTEAFF.

In this sample, this clonotype turned up a few times. The V and J genes are TRBV18 and TRBJ2-6; TRBD2 matches 9 bases. V lost 2 bases to trimming and J lost 0 bases; unmatched junction nucleotides: 8. CDR3 length equals 19 residues. The germline CDR1 and CDR2 sequences are KGHSH and LQKENI. The DNA for the CDR3 is TGTGCCAGCTCACCAGGTCGGGGTAGCGGGGGCTCTGGGGCCAACGTCCTGACTTTC. This gives the protein CASSPGRGSGGSGANVLTF. The full variable domain, completed using reference TRBV18 and TRBJ2-6, is NAGVMQNPRHLVRRRGQEARLRCSPMKGHSHVYWYRQLPEEGLKFMVYLQKENIIDESGMPKERFSAEFPKEGPSILRIQQVVRGDSAAYFCASSPGRGSGGSGANVLTFGAGSRLTVL.

The V and J genes are TRBV10-3 and TRBJ1-2, with D maybe TRBD1 (5 bases). The CDR3 is 13 amino acids. Germline CDR1 ENHRY, CDR2 SYGVKD. With 2 bases removed from V and 4 bases from J, the gap between germline ends came to 8 bases. In DNA form, the CDR3 reads TGTGCCATCAGTGAGCCTGGGGCCTATGGCTACACCTTC. Translation: CAISEPGAYGYTF.

This clonotype has at least ten counts. This chain connects TRBV6-1 to TRBJ2-3, with TRBD1 identical over 8 bases. Losses at the gene ends were 5 bases for V and 5 bases for J; bases not matched to a gene: 12. The CDR3 is 16 residues long. The germline gives CDR1 MNHNS, CDR2 SASEGT. DNA of the CDR3: TGTGCCAGCAGTAGACAGGGGATACTTCGGGGAGATACGCAGTATTTT. Translation gives CASSRQGILRGDTQYF.

The chain recombines TRBV7-9 with TRBJ1-5, with unresolved D. Germline assignment: CDR1 SEHNR and CDR2 FQNEAQ (reference sequence). The ends were cut back, 4 bases at V and 6 bases at J, with 16 bases in the middle. This CDR3 is built from 15 residues. The CDR3 loop is CASSSTADWGQPQHF. The CDR3, as DNA: TGTGCCAGCAGCTCAACAGCGGATTGGGGTCAGCCCCAGCATTTT.

This chain links TRBV27 with TRBJ1-2; D not resolved. In germline, CDR1 is MNHEY, CDR2 SMNVEV (reference sequence). Trimming removed 2 bases at V and 8 bases at J, with 15 bases between. The CDR3 contains 14 residues. CDR3 amino acids: CASSLQWNSGGYTF. The CDR3 region has the DNA TGTGCCAGCAGTTTACAATGGAATTCAGGCGGCTACACCTTC.

At least ten counts were recorded for this clonotype. V usage is TRBV2 and J usage is TRBJ1-1; D uncertain. The CDR3 is 11 amino acids. Between the trimmed V and J ends, which lost 1 base and 10 bases, there was a span of 7 bases. CDR1 SNHLY and CDR2 FYNNEI come from the germline V gene. The CDR3 sequence: CASSEESRAFF. For the CDR3, the DNA is TGTGCCAGCAGTGAAGAGTCCCGAGCTTTCTTT.

This chain uses TRBV4-1 with TRBJ2-7; 10 nucleotides agree with TRBD2. V shed 3 bases, J shed 7 bases, and the junction held 9 bases outside the gene matches. This CDR3 is built from 15 residues. Germline lookup yields CDR1 MGHRA and CDR2 YSYEKL. The CDR3, as DNA: TGCGCCAGCAGCCACCAACTAGCGGGGCGGGGGGAGCAGTACTTC. Translating it yields CASSHQLAGRGEQYF.

This rearrangement joins TRBV7-2 to TRBJ2-2; TRBD1 aligns across 8 bases. CDR1 is SGHTA and CDR2 is FQGNSA in the germline V gene. The CDR3 contains 18 residues. The ends lost 2 bases at V and 0 bases at J; junction bases unmatched: 8. CDR3 in DNA: TGTGCCAGCAGCTTATATTCAGGGGGCATAGCGAACACCGGGGAGCTGTTTTTT. This codes for CASSLYSGGIANTGELFF.

This sequence joins TRBV3-1 and TRBJ2-2; no clear D gene. The CDR3 has 15 amino acids. Trimming took 0 bases from V and 4 from J, leaving 9 bases between them. CDR1 and CDR2 from the germline V gene are LGHDT and YNNKEL (reference sequence). The CDR3 nucleotides read TGTGCCAGCAGCCAAGATGACTTTTCCACCGGGGAGCTGTTTTTT. Translation gives CASSQDDFSTGELFF.

In this sample, this clonotype turned up a few times. The chain carries TRBV6-1 and TRBJ1-2; 9 positions agree with TRBD1. The CDR3 is 13 amino acids. The V and J ends lost 8 bases and 4 bases, in that order; junction bases with no gene match: 5. Per germline, CDR1 MNHNS and CDR2 SASEGT. CDR3 sequence: CASGTGGAYGYTF. DNA of the CDR3: TGTGCCAGCGGAACAGGGGGCGCCTATGGCTACACCTTC.

This clonotype was picked up many times. V is TRBV18 and J is TRBJ2-3; D remains unclear. The CDR3 contains 12 residues. The ends were cut back, 1 base at V and 7 bases at J, with 6 bases in the middle. Germline assignment: CDR1 KGHSH and CDR2 LQKENI. CDR3 nucleotides: TGTGCCAGCTCACCACTTAAGAATACGCAGTATTTT. The encoded protein is CASSPLKNTQYF.

Ten or more counts support this clonotype. The CDR3 bases are TGTGCCAGCAGCCCCCGACTAGCGCGAAAGACCTACGAGCAGTACTTC. Translating it yields CASSPRLARKTYEQYF. The chain uses TRBV11-2 and TRBJ2-7; 8 bases align to TRBD2. The CDR3 sequence is 16 residues long. The V segment lost 5 bases and the J segment 2 bases; nucleotides outside the gene matches: 11. CDR1 and CDR2 (germline): SGHAT, FQNNGV.

This clonotype was observed many times. The chain couples TRBV30 to TRBJ1-4; 8 nucleotides match TRBD1. Losses at the gene ends were 2 bases for V and 5 bases for J; bases not matched to a gene: 13. Germline V gene sequence: CDR1 GTSNPN, CDR2 SVGIG (reference sequence). The CDR3 contains 17 residues. CDR3 loop: CAWSSRTGNRPNEKLFF. The CDR3 nucleotides are TGTGCCTGGAGTTCGCGGACAGGGAACCGCCCCAATGAAAAACTGTTTTTT.

The rearrangement joins TRBV5-1 to TRBJ2-3; D is possibly TRBD2 (7 bases). From germline, CDR1 is SGHRS and CDR2 YFSETQ. V lost 4 bases, J lost 6 bases, and 24 bases lay in between. The CDR3 covers 17 residues. The CDR3 loop is CASSPGASSGRGDTQYF. Written as DNA, the CDR3 is TGCGCCAGCAGCCCAGGGGCCTCTAGCGGAAGGGGGGATACGCAGTATTTT.

This clonotype has at least ten counts. The chain combines TRBV5-4 with TRBJ1-1; D is unclear. Germline CDR1 and CDR2: SGHNT and YYREEE (reference sequence). The CDR3 is 15 amino acids. Trimming removed 3 bases at V and 3 bases at J, with 15 bases between. The CDR3 coding sequence is TGTGCCAGCAGCTCCGATTCGGGTTGGGACACTGAAGCTTTCTTT. This encodes CASSSDSGWDTEAFF. The whole variable domain, filled in from reference TRBV5-4 and TRBJ1-1, reads ETGVTQSPTHLIKTRGQQVTLRCSSQSGHNTVSWYQQALGQGPQFIFQYYREEENGRGNFPPRFSGLQFPNYSSELNVNALELDDSALYLCASSSDSGWDTEAFFGQGTRLTVV.

A word on this clonotype: This sequence may be a read error, since a much larger clone differs from it by one base. The chain links TRBV12-3 or TRBV12-4 to TRBJ2-3; tentative D call: TRBD2 (6 bases). The CDR3 length is 13 residues. V was pared by 7 bases and J by 0 bases, with 8 bases between. The CDR3 here is CASIGTSTDTQYF. CDR3 sequence (DNA): TGTGCCAGCATAGGGACTAGCACAGATACGCAGTATTTT.

Many counts were recorded for this clonotype. One end of the junction varies from germline; a read error may be responsible. V usage is TRBV20-1 and J usage is TRBJ2-7, with D tentatively TRBD2 (6 bases). The CDR3 has 14 residues. Germline CDR1 DFQATT, CDR2 SNEGSKA (reference sequence). CDR3 DNA: TGCAGTGCCAGAGGGGCGGGGACCTCCTACGAGCAGTACTTC. Amino acid sequence: CSARGAGTSYEQYF.